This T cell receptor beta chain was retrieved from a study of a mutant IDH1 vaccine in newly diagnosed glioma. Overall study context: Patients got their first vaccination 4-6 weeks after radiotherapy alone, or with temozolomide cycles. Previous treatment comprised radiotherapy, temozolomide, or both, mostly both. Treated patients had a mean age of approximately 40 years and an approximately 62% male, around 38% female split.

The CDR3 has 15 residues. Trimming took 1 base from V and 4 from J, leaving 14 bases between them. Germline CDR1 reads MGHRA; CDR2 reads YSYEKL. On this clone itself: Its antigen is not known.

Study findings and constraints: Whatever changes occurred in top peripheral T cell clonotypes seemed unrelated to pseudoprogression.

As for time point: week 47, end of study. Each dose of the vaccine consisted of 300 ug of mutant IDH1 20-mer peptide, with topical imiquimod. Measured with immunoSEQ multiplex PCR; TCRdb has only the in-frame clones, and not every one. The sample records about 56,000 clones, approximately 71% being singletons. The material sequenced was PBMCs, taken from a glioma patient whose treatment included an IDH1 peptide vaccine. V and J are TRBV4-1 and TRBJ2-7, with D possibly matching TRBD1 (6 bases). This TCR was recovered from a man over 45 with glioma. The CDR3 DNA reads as TGCGCCAGCAGCCAAGGGGCAGGGGTAGGGTACGAGCAGTACTTC. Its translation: CASSQGAGVGYEQYF.